This TCR beta chain emerged from a study of radiotherapy plus CTLA-4 blockade in lung cancer. Germline V gene lookup returns CDR1 SGHRS and CDR2 YFSETQ. CDR3 length: 18 residues. Trimming took off 2 bases at V and 1 base at J, with 20 bases between the two ends. Only in-frame clones appear in the TCRdb table, and some are missing; sequencing was by immunoSEQ multiplex PCR. The profile shows 80,000 to 95,000 clones, roughly 80% of them singletons. This clone has only a few counts. This TCR derives from a human donor with non-small cell lung cancer that progressed on radiotherapy plus ipilimumab. Material: peripheral blood, obtained from a patient treated with radiotherapy plus ipilimumab. The J gene is TRBJ2-3, the V gene TRBV5-1; D unclear. In DNA form, the CDR3 reads TGCGCCAGCAGCTTTCGGCGGATCCCGCTAGAAGGCACAGATACGCAGTATTTT. Amino acid sequence: CASSFRRIPLEGTDTQYF.